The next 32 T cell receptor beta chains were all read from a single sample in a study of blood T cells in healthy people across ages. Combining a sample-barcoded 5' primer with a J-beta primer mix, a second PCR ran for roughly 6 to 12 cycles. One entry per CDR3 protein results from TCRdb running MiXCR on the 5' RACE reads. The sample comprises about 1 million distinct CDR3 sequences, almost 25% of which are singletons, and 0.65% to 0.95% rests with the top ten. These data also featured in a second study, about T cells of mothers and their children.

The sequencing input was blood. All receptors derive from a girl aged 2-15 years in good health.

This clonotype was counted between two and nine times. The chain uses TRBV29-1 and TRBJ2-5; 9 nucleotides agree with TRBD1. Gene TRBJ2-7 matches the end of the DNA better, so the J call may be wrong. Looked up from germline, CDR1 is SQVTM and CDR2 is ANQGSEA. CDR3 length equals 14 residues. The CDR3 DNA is TGCAGCGTTGCCGGGACAGGGCTCTCCTACGAGCAGTACTTC. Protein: CSVAGTGLSYEQYF.

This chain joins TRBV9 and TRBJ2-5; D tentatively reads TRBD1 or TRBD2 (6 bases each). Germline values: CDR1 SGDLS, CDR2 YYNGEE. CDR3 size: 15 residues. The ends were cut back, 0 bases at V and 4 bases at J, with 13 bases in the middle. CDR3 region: CASSVEGRGGETQYF. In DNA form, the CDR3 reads TGTGCCAGCAGCGTAGAGGGCAGGGGAGGAGAGACCCAGTACTTC. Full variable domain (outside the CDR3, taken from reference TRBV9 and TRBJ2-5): DSGVTQTPKHLITATGQRVTLRCSPRSGDLSVYWYQQSLDQGLQFLIQYYNGEERAKGNILERFSAQQFPDLHSELNLSSLELGDSALYFCASSVEGRGGETQYFGPGTRLLVL.

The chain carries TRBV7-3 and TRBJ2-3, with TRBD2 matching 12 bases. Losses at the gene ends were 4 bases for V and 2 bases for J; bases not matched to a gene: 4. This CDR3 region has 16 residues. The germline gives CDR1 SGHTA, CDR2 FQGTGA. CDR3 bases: TGTGCCAGCAGCTCTCTAGCGGGAGGGCTCACAGATACGCAGTATTTT. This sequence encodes CASSSLAGGLTDTQYF. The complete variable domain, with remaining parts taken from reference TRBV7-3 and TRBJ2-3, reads GAGVSQTPSNKVTEKGKYVELRCDPISGHTALYWYRQSLGQGPEFLIYFQGTGAADDSGLPNDRFFAVRPEGSVSTLKIQRTERGDSAVYLCASSSLAGGLTDTQYFGPGTRLTVL.

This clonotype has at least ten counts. Here the CDR3 reads CSAAPTVGGGYTF. The CDR3 DNA sequence: TGCAGCGCCGCCCCCACAGTCGGAGGTGGCTACACCTTC. V and J are TRBV29-1 and TRBJ1-2; D uncertain. The CDR3 runs to 13 residues. Trimming cost V 7 bases and J 7 bases, with 19 bases left between them. Germline V CDR1 and CDR2: SQVTM, ANQGSEA.

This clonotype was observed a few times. The CDR3, as DNA: TGCAGTGCTAGGTTCGCGGTATACACAGATACGCAGTATTTT. It codes for CSARFAVYTDTQYF. The chain carries TRBV20-1 and TRBJ2-3; D not resolved. Germline CDR1 and CDR2: DFQATT and SNEGSKA (reference sequence). This CDR3 spans 14 amino acids. Trimming shortened V by 3 bases and J by 2 bases, and 12 bases separated the two germline ends.

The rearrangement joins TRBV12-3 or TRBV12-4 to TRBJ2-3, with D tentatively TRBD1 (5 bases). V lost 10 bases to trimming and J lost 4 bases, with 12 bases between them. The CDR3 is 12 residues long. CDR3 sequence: CATRQRADTQYF. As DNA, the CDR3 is TGTGCCACCAGACAGAGAGCAGATACGCAGTATTTT.

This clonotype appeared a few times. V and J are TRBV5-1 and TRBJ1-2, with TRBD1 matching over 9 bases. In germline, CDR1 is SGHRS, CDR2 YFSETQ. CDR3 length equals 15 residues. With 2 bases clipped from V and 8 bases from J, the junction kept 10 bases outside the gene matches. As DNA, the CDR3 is TGCGCCAGCAGCTTAACCGTGGGACAGGGTTGGGGCTACACCTTC. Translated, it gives CASSLTVGQGWGYTF.

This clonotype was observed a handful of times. CDR3 protein: CASSGTGVPETQYF. CDR3 sequence (DNA): TGTGCCAGCAGCGGGACAGGGGTTCCGGAGACCCAGTACTTC. The V gene is TRBV9, the J gene TRBJ2-5, with 9 bases identical to TRBD1. CDR3 length: 14 amino acids. Germline CDR1 reads SGDLS; CDR2 reads YYNGEE. V lost 3 bases to trimming and J lost 5 bases; unmatched junction nucleotides: 5.

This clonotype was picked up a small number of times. The CDR3 DNA sequence: TGTGCCAGCAGCGGCAGGGGTACTTCCTACGAGCAGTACTTC. Its translation: CASSGRGTSYEQYF. J is TRBJ2-5 and V is TRBV5-6; tentatively, D is TRBD1 (6 bases). TRBJ2-7 matches the DNA end more closely, so the J call is doubtful. This CDR3 spans 14 amino acids. Germline V lookup: CDR1 SGHDT, CDR2 YYEEEE.

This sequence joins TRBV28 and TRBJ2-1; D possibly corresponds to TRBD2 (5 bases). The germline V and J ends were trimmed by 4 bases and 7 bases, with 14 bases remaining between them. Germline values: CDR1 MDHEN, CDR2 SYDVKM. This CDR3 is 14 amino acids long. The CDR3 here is CASSYTSGGNEQFF. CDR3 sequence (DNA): TGTGCCAGCAGTTACACGAGCGGCGGGAATGAGCAGTTCTTC.

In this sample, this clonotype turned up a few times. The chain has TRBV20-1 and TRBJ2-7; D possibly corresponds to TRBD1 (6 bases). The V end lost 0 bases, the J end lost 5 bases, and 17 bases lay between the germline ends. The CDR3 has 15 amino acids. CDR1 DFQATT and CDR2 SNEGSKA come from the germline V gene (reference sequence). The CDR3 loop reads CSARDITGPLNEQYF. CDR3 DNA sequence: TGCAGTGCTAGAGATATTACAGGGCCTTTAAACGAGCAGTACTTC.

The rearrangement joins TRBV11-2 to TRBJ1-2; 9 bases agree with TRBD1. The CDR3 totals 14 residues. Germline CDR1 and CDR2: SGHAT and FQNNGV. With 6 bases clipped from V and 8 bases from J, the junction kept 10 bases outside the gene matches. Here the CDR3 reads CASREIQGAEGYTF. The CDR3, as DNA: TGTGCCAGCAGGGAAATACAGGGGGCGGAAGGCTACACCTTC.

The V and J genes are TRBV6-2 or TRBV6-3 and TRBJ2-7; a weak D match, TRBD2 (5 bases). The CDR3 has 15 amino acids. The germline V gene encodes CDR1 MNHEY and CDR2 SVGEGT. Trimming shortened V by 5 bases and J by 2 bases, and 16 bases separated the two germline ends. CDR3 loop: CASSPGKSGTYEQYF. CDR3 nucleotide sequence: TGTGCCAGCAGTCCGGGTAAGAGCGGTACCTACGAGCAGTACTTC.

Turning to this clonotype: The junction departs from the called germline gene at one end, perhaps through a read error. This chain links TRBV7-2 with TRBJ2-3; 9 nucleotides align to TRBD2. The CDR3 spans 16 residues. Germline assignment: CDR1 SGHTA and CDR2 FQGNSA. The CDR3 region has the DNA TGTGCCAGCAGCCTAGCTGGACTAGCGAACACAGATACGCAGTATTTT. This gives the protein CASSLAGLANTDTQYF.

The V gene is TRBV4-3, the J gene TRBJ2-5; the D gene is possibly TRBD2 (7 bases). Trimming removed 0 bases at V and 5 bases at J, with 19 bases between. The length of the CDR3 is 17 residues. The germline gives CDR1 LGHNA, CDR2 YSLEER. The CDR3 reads CASSQDAAGAPRETQYF. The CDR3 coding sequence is TGCGCCAGCAGCCAAGATGCGGCGGGGGCCCCCAGGGAGACCCAGTACTTC.

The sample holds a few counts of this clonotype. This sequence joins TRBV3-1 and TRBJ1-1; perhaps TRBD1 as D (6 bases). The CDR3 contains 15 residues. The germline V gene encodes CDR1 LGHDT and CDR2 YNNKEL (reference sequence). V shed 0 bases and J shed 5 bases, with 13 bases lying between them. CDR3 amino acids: CASSQDQGPGTEAFF. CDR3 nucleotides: TGTGCCAGCAGCCAAGATCAGGGGCCGGGGACTGAAGCTTTCTTT.

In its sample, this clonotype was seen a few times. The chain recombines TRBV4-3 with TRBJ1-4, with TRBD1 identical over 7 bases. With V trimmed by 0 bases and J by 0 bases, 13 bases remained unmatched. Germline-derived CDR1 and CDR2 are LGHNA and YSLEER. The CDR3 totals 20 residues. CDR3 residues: CASSQEYWTGGGATNEKLFF. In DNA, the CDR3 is TGCGCCAGCAGCCAAGAATACTGGACAGGTGGGGGGGCAACTAATGAAAAACTGTTTTTT.

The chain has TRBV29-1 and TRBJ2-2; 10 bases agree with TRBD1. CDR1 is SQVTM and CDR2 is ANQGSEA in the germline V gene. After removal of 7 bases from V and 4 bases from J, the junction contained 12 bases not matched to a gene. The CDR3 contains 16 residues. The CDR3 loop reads CSASHPDRGSTGELFF. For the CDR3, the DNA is TGCAGCGCTTCCCACCCGGACAGGGGGAGCACCGGGGAGCTGTTTTTT.

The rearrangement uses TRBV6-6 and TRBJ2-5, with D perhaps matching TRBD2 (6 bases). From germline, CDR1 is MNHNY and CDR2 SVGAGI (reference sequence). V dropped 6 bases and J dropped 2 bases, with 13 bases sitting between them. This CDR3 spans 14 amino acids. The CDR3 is CASRADYIQETQYF. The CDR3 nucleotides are TGTGCCAGCAGGGCGGACTACATTCAAGAGACCCAGTACTTC.

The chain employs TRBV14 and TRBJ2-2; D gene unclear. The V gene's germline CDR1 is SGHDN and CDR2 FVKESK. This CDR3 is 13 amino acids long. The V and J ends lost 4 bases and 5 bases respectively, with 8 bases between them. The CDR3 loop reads CASSRLRTGELFF. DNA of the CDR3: TGTGCCAGCAGCCGTCTGAGGACCGGGGAGCTGTTTTTT.

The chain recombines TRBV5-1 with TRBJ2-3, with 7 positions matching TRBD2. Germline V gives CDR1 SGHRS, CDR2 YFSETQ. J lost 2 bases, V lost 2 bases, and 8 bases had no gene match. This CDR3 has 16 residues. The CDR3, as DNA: TGCGCCAGCAGCTTTCGGGGGGAAGGGACCACAGATACGCAGTATTTT. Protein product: CASSFRGEGTTDTQYF.

The chain's CDR3 is CSVALGQPNTEAFF. The CDR3 DNA sequence: TGCAGCGTTGCCTTGGGACAGCCTAACACTGAAGCTTTCTTT. This rearrangement joins TRBV29-1 to TRBJ1-1; 7 nucleotides match TRBD1. From germline, CDR1 is SQVTM and CDR2 ANQGSEA. This CDR3 has 14 amino acids. The V and J ends lost 4 bases and 2 bases, in that order; junction bases with no gene match: 7.

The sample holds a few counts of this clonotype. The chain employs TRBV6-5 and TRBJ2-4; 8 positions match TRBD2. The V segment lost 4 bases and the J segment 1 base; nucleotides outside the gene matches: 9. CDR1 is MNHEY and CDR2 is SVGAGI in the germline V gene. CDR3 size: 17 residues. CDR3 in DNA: TGTGCCAGCAGTTCCCGGGAGGGTGTGACGGCCAAAAACATTCAGTACTTC. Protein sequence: CASSSREGVTAKNIQYF.

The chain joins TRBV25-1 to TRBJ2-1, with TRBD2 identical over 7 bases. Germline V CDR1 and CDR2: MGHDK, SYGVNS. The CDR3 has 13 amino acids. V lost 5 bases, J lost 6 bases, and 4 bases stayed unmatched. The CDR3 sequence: CASSRRETNEQFF. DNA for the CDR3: TGTGCCAGCAGTAGGCGGGAGACCAATGAGCAGTTCTTC.

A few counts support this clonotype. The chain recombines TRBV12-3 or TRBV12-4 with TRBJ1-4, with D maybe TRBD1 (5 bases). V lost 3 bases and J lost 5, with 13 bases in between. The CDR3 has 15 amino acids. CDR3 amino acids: CASSFFPGPNEKLFF. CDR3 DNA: TGTGCCAGCAGTTTCTTCCCAGGGCCAAATGAAAAACTGTTTTTT.

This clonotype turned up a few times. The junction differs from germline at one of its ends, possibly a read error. This CDR3 reads CASSRPGASFIQNF. In nucleotides, the CDR3 is TGTGCCAGCAGCCGACCGGGGGCCTCTTTCATTCAGAACTTC. The V and J genes are TRBV5-5 and TRBJ2-4; D is tentatively TRBD1 or TRBD2 (6 bases each). Germline lookup yields CDR1 SGHKS and CDR2 YYEKEE (reference sequence). The CDR3 covers 14 residues.

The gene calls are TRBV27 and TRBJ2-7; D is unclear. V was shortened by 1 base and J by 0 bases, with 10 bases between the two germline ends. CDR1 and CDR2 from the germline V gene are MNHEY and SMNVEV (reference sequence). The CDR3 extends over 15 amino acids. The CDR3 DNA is TGTGCCAGCAGTTTATACGCGGATAGCTCCTACGAGCAGTACTTC. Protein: CASSLYADSSYEQYF.

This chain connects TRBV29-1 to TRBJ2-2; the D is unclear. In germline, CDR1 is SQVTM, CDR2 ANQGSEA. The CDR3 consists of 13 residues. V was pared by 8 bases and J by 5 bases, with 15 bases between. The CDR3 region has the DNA TGCAGCACCCGGGTAGTGTCGACCGGGGAGCTGTTTTTT. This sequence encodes CSTRVVSTGELFF.

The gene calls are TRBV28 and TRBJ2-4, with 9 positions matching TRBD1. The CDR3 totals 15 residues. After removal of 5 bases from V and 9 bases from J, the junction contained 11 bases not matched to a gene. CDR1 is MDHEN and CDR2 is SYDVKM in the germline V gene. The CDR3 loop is CASSVTGTGYGIQYF. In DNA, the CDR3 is TGTGCCAGCAGTGTCACCGGGACAGGGTATGGCATTCAGTACTTC.

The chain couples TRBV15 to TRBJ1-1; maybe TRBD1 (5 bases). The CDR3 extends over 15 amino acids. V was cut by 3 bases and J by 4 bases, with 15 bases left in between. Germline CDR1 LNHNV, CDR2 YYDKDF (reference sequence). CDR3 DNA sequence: TGTGCCACCAGCAGCCCACGGAGGGGAGTCACTGAAGCTTTCTTT. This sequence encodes CATSSPRRGVTEAFF.

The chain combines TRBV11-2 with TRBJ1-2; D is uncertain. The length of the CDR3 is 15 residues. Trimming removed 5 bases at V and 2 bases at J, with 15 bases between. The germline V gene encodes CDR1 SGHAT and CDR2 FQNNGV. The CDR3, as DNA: TGTGCCAGCAGCGAGACCCGGGCAGTCAACTATGGCTACACCTTC. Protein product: CASSETRAVNYGYTF.

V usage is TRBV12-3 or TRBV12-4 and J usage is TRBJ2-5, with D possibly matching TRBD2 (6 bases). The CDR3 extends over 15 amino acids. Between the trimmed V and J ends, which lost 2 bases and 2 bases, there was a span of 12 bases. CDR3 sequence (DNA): TGTGCCAGCAGTTTATACGGGAGCGGGCAAGAGACCCAGTACTTC. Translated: CASSLYGSGQETQYF.